Shown below are 8 T cell receptor beta chains from a single sample sequenced in a study of blood T cell repertoires in COVID-19. The repertoire was sequenced with immunoSEQ multiplex PCR; TCRdb's copy has only in-frame clones and lacks some. Found here are more than 150,000 clones, approximately 85% of them singletons; the top ten hold about 9.1%. Material: peripheral blood. Every receptor here comes from a woman of 80 years or more with acute or convalescent COVID-19.

The rearrangement uses TRBV5-4 and TRBJ1-2, with TRBD1 matching over 10 bases. This CDR3 contains 14 residues. CDR1 is SGHNT, CDR2 YYREEE, per germline (reference sequence). Germline trimming cut 5 bases from V and 5 bases from J; bases unmatched to any gene: 6. This chain's CDR3 is CASSRDRGLYGYTF. The CDR3 nucleotides read TGTGCCAGCAGTCGAGACAGGGGGCTATATGGCTACACCTTC.

This chain joins TRBV27 and TRBJ1-2; TRBD1 matches 7 bases. The germline CDR1 and CDR2 sequences are MNHEY and SMNVEV (reference sequence). V dropped 3 bases and J dropped 0; count of bases not matched to a gene: 7. This CDR3 region has 16 residues. DNA of the CDR3: TGTGCCAGCAGTTTCCTCGGGGACAGTACTAACTATGGCTACACCTTC. Translating it yields CASSFLGDSTNYGYTF.

This clone was picked up a small number of times. The chain has TRBV6-5 and TRBJ1-1; unclear D gene. V lost 11 bases, J lost 1 base, and 14 bases lay in between. Per the germline V gene, CDR1 is MNHEY and CDR2 is SVGAGI. This CDR3 has 13 residues. The CDR3 coding sequence is TGTGCCGTCCGACTGAGCCCGAACACTGAAGCTTTCTTT. Amino acid sequence: CAVRLSPNTEAFF.

The chain joins TRBV25-1 to TRBJ2-7, with 7 nucleotides matching TRBD1. Losses at the gene ends were 3 bases for V and 1 base for J; bases not matched to a gene: 12. Germline V gives CDR1 MGHDK, CDR2 SYGVNS. The CDR3 has 17 residues. The CDR3 here is CASSDFFVTGRSYEQYF. DNA of the CDR3: TGTGCCAGCAGTGACTTTTTCGTGACAGGGAGATCCTACGAGCAGTACTTC.

This rearrangement joins TRBV6-2 or TRBV6-3 to TRBJ2-3; a possible D gene is TRBD2 (5 bases). V was trimmed by 2 bases and J by 9 bases, leaving 15 bases between them. The CDR3 totals 14 residues. Germline CDR1 and CDR2: MNHEY and SVGEGT. The CDR3: CASSYNPSGVTQYF. Written as DNA, the CDR3 is TGTGCCAGCAGTTACAACCCCTCCGGGGTAACGCAGTATTTT.

CDR3 amino acids: CASSNRASNTEAFF. In nucleotides, the CDR3 is TGTGCCAGTAGTAACAGGGCCTCGAACACTGAAGCTTTCTTT. The chain recombines TRBV19 with TRBJ1-1, with D maybe TRBD1 (6 bases). The V end lost 4 bases, the J end lost 1 base, and 10 bases lay between the germline ends. CDR3 size: 14 residues. Germline V gives CDR1 LNHDA, CDR2 SQIVND (reference sequence).

The chain joins TRBV9 to TRBJ1-3; the match to TRBD1 covers 7 bases. CDR3 length equals 16 residues. V shed 0 bases and J 2 bases; nucleotides not matched to a gene: 5. CDR1 and CDR2 from the germline V gene are SGDLS and YYNGEE. CDR3 coding DNA: TGTGCCAGCAGCGTAGAAGGGGGCTCCGCTGGAAACACCATATATTTT. It encodes CASSVEGGSAGNTIYF.

The chain uses TRBV29-1 and TRBJ2-1; TRBD2 agrees at 11 bases. The CDR3 has 14 residues. CDR1 SQVTM and CDR2 ANQGSEA come from the germline V gene. J gave up 5 bases and V 5 bases, and 5 bases lay outside the gene matches. CDR3 sequence: CSVLVGLADNEQFF. In DNA, the CDR3 is TGCAGCGTTTTAGTGGGACTAGCGGACAATGAGCAGTTCTTC.